One TCR beta chain is described in this entry. Its antigen is still unknown. Profiling relied on immunoSEQ multiplex PCR, and the TCRdb table lists in-frame clones only, not all of them. Of about 110,000 clones listed, over 85% are singletons. This sample was taken from a study of T cell responses to AZD1222 COVID-19 vaccine. Germline CDR1 MDHEN, CDR2 SYDVKM. The CDR3 spans 15 residues. Deletions cut 6 bases from V and 1 base from J, with 15 bases between. Study-wide results and caveats: Compared with day 0, the breadth and depth of the Spike-specific TCR repertoire rose significantly after two doses of AZD1222. As reported, nearly half of all spike-specific TCRs target variant regions that are unmutated. At baseline, seropositivity was found in only six or seven AZD1222 recipients.

Sequenced material: peripheral blood, taken on day 0 of AZD1222 vaccination. This chain uses TRBV28 with TRBJ1-2; tentatively, D is TRBD1 (5 bases). The clonotype originates from an adult in good health. The CDR3 sequence: CASRGSGALNYGYTF. DNA of the CDR3: TGTGCCAGCAGGGGTAGTGGGGCCCTTAACTATGGCTACACCTTC.